This T cell receptor beta chain was retrieved from a study of blood T cell repertoires in COVID-19. About the research overall: COVID-19 samples collected from the United States, Italy and Spain covered acute and convalescent phases. PBMCs, B-cell-depleted T cells, or T cells were the source of the cDNA or gDNA that made up the material.

This clone was observed a single time. Original processing notes: Estimation of nucleated cell counts was performed using reference gene primer amplification. Here immunoSEQ multiplex PCR was the method, and the copy in TCRdb shows in-frame clones only, minus some. V and J calls plus clone size are reproduced from that table; the DNA served to infer D and trimming. The sample holds 84,000 or so clones, approximately 86% seen once. This CDR3 contains 14 residues. Germline loops: CDR1 MDHEN, CDR2 SYDVKM. V lost 2 bases, J lost 3 bases, and 11 bases lay in between. The sequenced sample consisted of peripheral blood. The clonotype comes from a woman of 80 years or more with acute or convalescent COVID-19. The V and J genes are TRBV28 and TRBJ2-7; a weak D match, TRBD2 (6 bases). As DNA, the CDR3 is TGTGCCAGCAGTTTAATAGCGGACCGCTACGAGCAGTACTTC. Protein product: CASSLIADRYEQYF. The complete variable domain, with remaining parts taken from reference TRBV28 and TRBJ2-7, reads DVKVTQSSRYLVKRTGEKVFLECVQDMDHENMFWYRQDPGLGLRLIYFSYDVKMKEKGDIPEGYSVSREKKERFSLILESASTNQTSMYLCASSLIADRYEQYFGPGTRLTVT.